One sample yielded the 6 T cell receptor beta chains listed below, sequenced in a study of cytomegalovirus exposure and HLA in healthy donors. The PCR contained 60 Vbeta and 13 Jbeta primers. Method: immunoSEQ multiplex PCR; TCRdb's copy keeps in-frame clones and lacks some. Altogether 200,000 or so clones are present, about 81% being singletons, with the ten largest covering 6% to 8%. Material for sequencing was PBMCs. These receptors all stem from a woman aged 50 to 65 in good health and CMV-seropositive.

The chain uses TRBV2 and TRBJ2-1, with TRBD1 matching over 8 bases. CDR1 is SNHLY, CDR2 FYNNEI, per germline. This CDR3 is built from 15 residues. Trimming took 6 bases from V and 4 from J; bases not matched to a gene: 8. CDR3 bases: TGTGCCAGCAGAACCGGGACAGGCAATTACAATGAGCAGTTCTTC. Protein product: CASRTGTGNYNEQFF. The full variable domain, rest sourced from reference TRBV2 and TRBJ2-1, is EPEVTQTPSHQVTQMGQEVILRCVPISNHLYFYWYRQILGQKVEFLVSFYNNEISEKSEIFDDQFSVERPDGSNFTLKIRSTKLEDSAMYFCASRTGTGNYNEQFFGPGTRLTVL.

This rearrangement joins TRBV2 to TRBJ2-1, with TRBD2 matching 10 bases. V shed 6 bases and J 3 bases; nucleotides not matched to a gene: 5. This CDR3 is 15 amino acids long. CDR1 and CDR2 from the germline V gene are SNHLY and FYNNEI. For the CDR3, the DNA is TGTGCCAGCAGGGCACTAGCGGGAAACTACAATGAGCAGTTCTTC. Protein product: CASRALAGNYNEQFF.

This clone appeared a few times. The rearrangement uses TRBV5-1 and TRBJ1-4, with D perhaps matching TRBD1 (6 bases). The CDR3 is 15 amino acids. Between the trimmed V and J ends, which lost 4 bases and 3 bases, there was a span of 13 bases. Germline V gene lookup returns CDR1 SGHRS and CDR2 YFSETQ. The CDR3, as DNA: TGCGCCAGCAGCGAACAGGGAGCGTCTAATGAAAAACTGTTTTTT. Translated, it gives CASSEQGASNEKLFF.

The CDR3: CASSSPAGRTMYTF. In DNA form, the CDR3 reads TGTGCCAGCAGTTCTCCGGCGGGGAGGACGATGTACACCTTC. The genes are TRBV6-5 and TRBJ1-2; D not certain. Looked up from germline, CDR1 is MNHEY and CDR2 is SVGAGI. The CDR3 length is 14 residues. Trimming took off 4 bases at V and 11 bases at J, with 20 bases between the two ends.

The chain carries TRBV4-3 and TRBJ2-5; TRBD1 is a possible D gene (5 bases). The assigned J gene may be wrong: the sequence end matches TRBJ2-7 better. The CDR3 totals 15 residues. The germline V gene encodes CDR1 LGHNA and CDR2 YSLEER. CDR3 sequence reads: CASSQGGGLNYEQYF. CDR3 nucleotides: TGCGCCAGCAGCCAAGGGGGCGGTCTTAACTACGAGCAGTACTTC.

The chain combines TRBV27 with TRBJ2-3; 8 positions match TRBD2. Germline CDR1 is MNHEY and CDR2 is SMNVEV (reference sequence). The V gene end was trimmed by 7 bases and the J gene end by 4 bases; junction bases not matched to a gene: 16. The CDR3 spans 17 residues. The CDR3 region has the DNA TGTGCCAGCAAACTCAAAGGGCGGACTAGCAGCGCAGATACGCAGTATTTT. It encodes CASKLKGRTSSADTQYF.